The clone carrying this T cell receptor (beta chain) was seen repeatedly, ten times or more. One entry per CDR3 protein results from TCRdb running MiXCR on the RT-PCR reads. The table records hundreds of thousands of distinct CDR3 sequences, over 12% of them present only once. V was cut by 1 base and J by 0 bases, with 12 bases left in between. Per germline, CDR1 SGHKS and CDR2 YYEKEE (reference sequence). The CDR3 sequence is 16 residues long. The TCR comes from a female donor in good health, serving as a healthy control. The chain has TRBV5-5 and TRBJ2-3, with D hard to call. The specimen was memory CD4+ T cells from blood. The CDR3 region is CASSLIGSGSTDTQYF. CDR3 sequence (DNA): TGTGCCAGCAGCTTGATCGGTAGTGGTAGCACAGATACGCAGTATTTT.